This T cell receptor beta chain was recovered during a study of CXCR3-negative and CXCR3-positive naive CD8 T cells. The CDR3 loop spans 12 amino acids. The germline CDR1 and CDR2 sequences are SGHAT and FQNNGV. Study outcomes and limitations: Relative to CXCR3-negative naive cells, CXCR3-positive naive cells had more hydrophobic TRB CDR3s.

Comments on this clonotype: Its antigen remains unidentified.

Researchers prepared the TRB cDNA libraries using 5' RACE with UMI labels. TCRdb processed the 5' RACE reads again and assigns one entry to each CDR3 protein, with no DNA. In total, the table holds approximately 140,000 distinct CDR3 sequences. The chain recombines TRBV11-2 with TRBJ1-4. The sequence was collected from a human donor in good health. Some clones in this sample may be carry-over from other donors' samples. The sample was naive CXCR3+ CD8+ T cells from blood. Subset denoted: CD45RO-CCR7+CD27+CD95- naive CD8+ T cells expressing CXCR3 (TNR3+). This CDR3 is CASSSWDEKLFF.